One and the same sample provided the 20 T cell receptor beta chains below, sequenced in a study of blood T cell repertoires in COVID-19. Assay used: immunoSEQ multiplex PCR; TCRdb lists only in-frame clones, some missing. This table has around 100,000 clones, roughly 87% appearing once. Sequenced sample: peripheral blood. These TCRs come from a woman aged 45-65 years with COVID-19, enrolled during active disease.

The V call is TRBV7-9, the J call TRBJ2-1; D may be TRBD2 (6 bases). Germline CDR1 is SEHNR and CDR2 is FQNEAQ (reference sequence). V gave up 2 bases and J gave up 10 bases, with 12 bases separating them. The CDR3 has 13 residues. The CDR3 DNA follows: TGTGCCAGCAGCTTACCTTCGACTAGGGAGCAGTTCTTC. This gives the protein CASSLPSTREQFF. Together with reference TRBV7-9 and TRBJ2-1, the CDR3 gives the full variable domain: DTGVSQNPRHKITKRGQNVTFRCDPISEHNRLYWYRQTLGQGPEFLTYFQNEAQLEKSRLLSDRFSAERPKGSFSTLEIQRTEQGDSAMYLCASSLPSTREQFFGPGTRLTVL.

The chain uses TRBV24-1 and TRBJ2-5; 10 positions agree with TRBD2. This CDR3 is 14 amino acids long. The V gene's germline CDR1 is KGHDR and CDR2 SFDVKD. With 9 bases clipped from V and 5 bases from J, the junction kept 8 bases outside the gene matches. The CDR3 is CATGSGGEGETQYF. CDR3 bases: TGTGCCACCGGAAGCGGGGGGGAAGGGGAGACCCAGTACTTC.

This chain links TRBV7-3 with TRBJ2-2; D might be TRBD1 (6 bases). Germline values: CDR1 SGHTA, CDR2 FQGTGA. V shed 2 bases and J shed 0 bases, with 10 bases lying between them. The CDR3 runs 16 residues. In DNA, the CDR3 is TGTGCCAGCAGCTTATGGACAGCTGCGAACACCGGGGAGCTGTTTTTT. This encodes CASSLWTAANTGELFF. Complete variable domain (other parts from reference TRBV7-3 and TRBJ2-2): GAGVSQTPSNKVTEKGKYVELRCDPISGHTALYWYRQSLGQGPEFLIYFQGTGAADDSGLPNDRFFAVRPEGSVSTLKIQRTERGDSAVYLCASSLWTAANTGELFFGEGSRLTVL.

This clone was picked up one time. The chain carries TRBV3-1 (or the pseudogene TRBV3-2) and TRBJ2-5; 11 nucleotides match TRBD2. Germline V lookup: CDR1 LGHDT, CDR2 YNNKEL (reference sequence). The J segment lost 4 bases and the V segment lost 3 bases, leaving 7 bases of the junction unmatched. The CDR3 has 16 residues. The CDR3 spells CASSQSSGGPGETQYF. The CDR3 region has the DNA TGTGCCAGCAGCCAGTCTAGCGGGGGGCCGGGAGAGACCCAGTACTTC.

This chain connects TRBV3-1 (or the pseudogene TRBV3-2) to TRBJ1-6; D is perhaps TRBD1 (6 bases). The germline V gene has CDR1 LGHDT and CDR2 YNNKEL (reference sequence). The CDR3 is made up of 16 amino acids. Trimming removed 2 bases at V and 3 bases at J, with 11 bases between. The CDR3 DNA follows: TGTGCCAGCAGCCAAATGACAGGAGACTATAATTCACCCCTCCACTTT. It encodes CASSQMTGDYNSPLHF.

The chain carries TRBV11-3 and TRBJ2-1; TRBD2 matches at 10 bases. Trimming removed 5 bases from V and 8 bases from J; junction bases left unmatched: 15. CDR1 and CDR2 (germline): SGHNT, YENEEA. The CDR3 extends over 17 amino acids. CDR3 protein: CASSTPLASGGGDEQFF. CDR3 DNA sequence: TGTGCCAGCAGCACCCCTCTGGCGAGCGGGGGGGGCGATGAGCAGTTCTTC.

The chain couples TRBV7-3 to TRBJ2-6, with TRBD2 as a possible D gene (5 bases). With 1 base removed from V and 8 bases from J, the gap between germline ends came to 9 bases. CDR3 length equals 14 residues. CDR1 and CDR2 (germline): SGHTA, FQGTGA. The CDR3 reads CASSLNPGTNVLTF. CDR3 nucleotide sequence: TGTGCCAGCAGCTTAAATCCGGGGACCAACGTCCTGACTTTC.

V and J are TRBV27 and TRBJ1-6; 10 nucleotides align to TRBD1. The germline V gene encodes CDR1 MNHEY and CDR2 SMNVEV (reference sequence). V lost 3 bases, J lost 8 bases, and 4 bases stayed unmatched. The CDR3 loop spans 15 amino acids. The CDR3 sequence: CASSFAGTGDSPLHF. The CDR3 nucleotides are TGTGCCAGCAGTTTTGCCGGGACAGGGGATTCACCCCTCCACTTT.

This clone appeared once. This sequence joins TRBV13 and TRBJ2-5, with 10 nucleotides matching TRBD1. CDR1 PRHDT and CDR2 FYEKMQ come from the germline V gene (reference sequence). J lost 4 bases, V lost 3 bases, and 8 bases had no gene match. The CDR3 is made up of 16 amino acids. This CDR3 is CASSFRQGAPGETQYF. The CDR3 bases are TGTGCCAGCAGCTTCAGACAGGGGGCGCCAGGAGAGACCCAGTACTTC.

The chain uses TRBV6-5 and TRBJ1-2; 8 bases align to TRBD1. The CDR3 is made up of 13 amino acids. The germline gives CDR1 MNHEY, CDR2 SVGAGI. Trimming cost V 6 bases and J 6 bases; bases outside gene matches: 6. The CDR3 bases are TGTGCCAGCAGCGACAGGGGCTCCGATGGCTACACCTTC. Encoded protein: CASSDRGSDGYTF.

The CDR3 here is CASSPNLPGTNTDTQYF. DNA for the CDR3: TGTGCCAGCTCACCAAATCTTCCGGGAACCAACACAGATACGCAGTATTTT. The V and J genes are TRBV18 and TRBJ2-3; the D gene is possibly TRBD2 (5 bases). This CDR3 comprises 17 residues. From germline, CDR1 is KGHSH and CDR2 LQKENI. V lost 2 bases to trimming and J lost 2 bases, with 17 bases between them.

The sample holds one count of this clone. The V call is TRBV15, the J call TRBJ1-5; D may be TRBD1 (5 bases). The CDR3 extends over 11 amino acids. The V gene lost 8 bases and the J gene lost 5 bases, with 7 bases spanning the gap. Germline CDR1 LNHNV, CDR2 YYDKDF (reference sequence). CDR3 loop: CATGGDQPQHF. The DNA for the CDR3 is TGTGCCACCGGAGGGGATCAGCCCCAGCATTTT.

This chain links TRBV30 with TRBJ1-5; maybe TRBD1 (5 bases). Germline assignment: CDR1 GTSNPN and CDR2 SVGIG (reference sequence). The CDR3 has 14 residues. V dropped 7 bases and J dropped 3 bases, with 16 bases sitting between them. The CDR3 here is CASQWGGYNQPQHF. The DNA for the CDR3 is TGTGCCTCCCAATGGGGGGGGTACAATCAGCCCCAGCATTTT.

The chain combines TRBV5-1 with TRBJ2-1, with 11 bases identical to TRBD2. J lost 0 bases, V lost 0 bases, and 8 bases had no gene match. The CDR3 sequence is 19 residues long. Per germline, CDR1 SGHRS and CDR2 YFSETQ. CDR3 in amino acids: CASSLEASGGLSSYNEQFF. The CDR3 region has the DNA TGCGCCAGCAGCTTGGAGGCTAGCGGGGGGCTGTCCTCCTACAATGAGCAGTTCTTC.

The chain has TRBV4-3 and TRBJ1-2; perhaps TRBD1 as D (5 bases). The germline gives CDR1 LGHNA, CDR2 YSLEER. CDR3 length: 15 residues. Trimming cost V 3 bases and J 0 bases, with 11 bases left between them. The CDR3 reads CASSQRTSTNYGYTF. CDR3 nucleotides: TGCGCCAGCAGCCAGAGGACATCCACTAACTATGGCTACACCTTC.

The chain couples TRBV6-5 to TRBJ1-4, with 9 bases matching TRBD1. The V segment lost 7 bases and the J segment 2 bases; nucleotides outside the gene matches: 2. Looked up from germline, CDR1 is MNHEY and CDR2 is SVGAGI. The CDR3 has 14 amino acids. This CDR3 reads CASKQGATNEKLFF. The CDR3 DNA reads as TGTGCCAGCAAACAGGGGGCTACTAATGAAAAACTGTTTTTT.

V usage is TRBV11-2 and J usage is TRBJ1-1; 7 positions match TRBD1. The germline gives CDR1 SGHAT, CDR2 FQNNGV. The CDR3 is made up of 14 amino acids. V dropped 5 bases and J dropped 2; count of bases not matched to a gene: 5. The CDR3 sequence: CASSPGGTNTEAFF. CDR3 nucleotides: TGTGCCAGCAGCCCAGGGGGGACTAACACTGAAGCTTTCTTT. Together with reference TRBV11-2 and TRBJ1-1, the CDR3 gives the full variable domain: EAGVAQSPRYKIIEKRQSVAFWCNPISGHATLYWYQQILGQGPKLLIQFQNNGVVDDSQLPKDRFSAERLKGVDSTLKIQPAKLEDSAVYLCASSPGGTNTEAFFGQGTRLTVV.

The rearrangement joins TRBV11-3 to TRBJ1-1, with no clear D. Germline V gene data show CDR1 as SGHNT and CDR2 as YENEEA. Trimming took 5 bases from V and 4 from J, leaving 23 bases between them. The CDR3 spans 17 residues. The DNA for the CDR3 is TGTGCCAGCAGCCCGATCGGTACAGCTAATATAGGCACTGAAGCTTTCTTT. Encoded protein: CASSPIGTANIGTEAFF. Looking up the rest from reference TRBV11-3 and TRBJ1-1 gives the full variable domain: EAGVVQSPRYKIIEKKQPVAFWCNPISGHNTLYWYLQNLGQGPELLIRYENEEAVDDSQLPKDRFSAERLKGVDSTLKIQPAELGDSAVYLCASSPIGTANIGTEAFFGQGTRLTVV.

This chain uses TRBV5-7 with TRBJ1-4; 8 nucleotides align to TRBD1. TRBV5-7 is noted as an ORF with a role that remains uncertain. CDR3 length: 16 residues. Losses at the gene ends were 0 bases for V and 8 bases for J; bases not matched to a gene: 9. CDR3 residues: CASSLVFQGASEKLFF. CDR3 bases: TGTGCCAGCAGCTTGGTCTTTCAGGGGGCTAGCGAAAAACTGTTTTTT.

The chain couples TRBV18 to TRBJ1-3; no clear D gene. The length of the CDR3 is 16 residues. The V end lost 4 bases, the J end lost 0 bases, and 13 bases lay between the germline ends. Germline CDR1 is KGHSH and CDR2 is LQKENI. This chain's CDR3 is CASSLSELLSGNTIYF. The DNA for the CDR3 is TGTGCCAGCTCACTGTCTGAGCTCCTCTCTGGAAACACCATATATTTT.